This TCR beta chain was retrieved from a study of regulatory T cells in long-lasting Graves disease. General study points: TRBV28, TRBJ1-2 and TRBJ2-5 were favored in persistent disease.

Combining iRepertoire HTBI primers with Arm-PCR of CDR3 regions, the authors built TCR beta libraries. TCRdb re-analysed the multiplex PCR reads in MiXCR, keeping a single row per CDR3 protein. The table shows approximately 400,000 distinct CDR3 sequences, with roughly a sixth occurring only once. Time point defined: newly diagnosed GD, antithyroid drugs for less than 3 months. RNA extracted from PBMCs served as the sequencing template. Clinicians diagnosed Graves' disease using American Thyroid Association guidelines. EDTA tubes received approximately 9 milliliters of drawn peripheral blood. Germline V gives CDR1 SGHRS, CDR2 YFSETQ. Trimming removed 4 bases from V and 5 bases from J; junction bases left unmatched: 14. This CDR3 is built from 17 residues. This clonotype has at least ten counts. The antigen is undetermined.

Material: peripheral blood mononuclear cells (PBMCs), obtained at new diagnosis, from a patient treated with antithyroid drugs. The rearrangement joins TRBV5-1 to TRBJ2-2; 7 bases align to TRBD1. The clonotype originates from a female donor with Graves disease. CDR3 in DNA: TGCGCCAGCAGCCCGAGAAGAGACAGGGCACAAACCGGGGAGCTGTTTTTT. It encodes CASSPRRDRAQTGELFF. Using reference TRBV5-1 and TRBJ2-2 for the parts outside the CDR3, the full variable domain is KAGVTQTPRYLIKTRGQQVTLSCSPISGHRSVSWYQQTPGQGLQFLFEYFSETQRNKGNFPGRFSGRQFSNSRSEMNVSTLELGDSALYLCASSPRRDRAQTGELFFGEGSRLTVL.